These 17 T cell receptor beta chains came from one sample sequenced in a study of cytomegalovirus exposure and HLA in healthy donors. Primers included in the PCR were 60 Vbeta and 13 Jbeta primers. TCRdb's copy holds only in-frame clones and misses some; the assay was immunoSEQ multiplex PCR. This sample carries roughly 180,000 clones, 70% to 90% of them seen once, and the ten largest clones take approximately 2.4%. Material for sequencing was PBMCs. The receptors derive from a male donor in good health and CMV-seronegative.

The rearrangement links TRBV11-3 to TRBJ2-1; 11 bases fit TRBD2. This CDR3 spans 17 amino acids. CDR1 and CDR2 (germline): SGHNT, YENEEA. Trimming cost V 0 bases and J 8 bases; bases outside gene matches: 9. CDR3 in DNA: TGTGCCAGCAGCTTAGAGGGTAGCGGGAGGGCGTGGCATGAGCAGTTCTTC. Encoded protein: CASSLEGSGRAWHEQFF.

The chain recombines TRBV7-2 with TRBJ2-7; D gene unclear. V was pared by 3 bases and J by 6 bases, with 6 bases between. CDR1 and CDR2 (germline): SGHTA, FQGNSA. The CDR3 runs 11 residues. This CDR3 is CASSLRLEQYF. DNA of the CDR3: TGTGCCAGCAGCTTGAGGCTCGAGCAGTACTTC.

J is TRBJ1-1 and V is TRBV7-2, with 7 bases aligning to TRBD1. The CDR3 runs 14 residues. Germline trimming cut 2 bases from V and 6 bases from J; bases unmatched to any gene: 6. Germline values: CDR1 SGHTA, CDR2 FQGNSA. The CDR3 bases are TGTGCCAGCAGCTTAAACCACAGGGGTTCTGAAGCTTTCTTT. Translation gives CASSLNHRGSEAFF.

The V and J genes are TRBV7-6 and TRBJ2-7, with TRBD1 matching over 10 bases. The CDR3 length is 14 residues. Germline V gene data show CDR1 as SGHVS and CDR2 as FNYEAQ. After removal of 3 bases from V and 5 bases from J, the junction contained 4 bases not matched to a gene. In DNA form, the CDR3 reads TGTGCCAGCAGCTTGACGACAGGGGGCAACGAGCAGTACTTC. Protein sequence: CASSLTTGGNEQYF.

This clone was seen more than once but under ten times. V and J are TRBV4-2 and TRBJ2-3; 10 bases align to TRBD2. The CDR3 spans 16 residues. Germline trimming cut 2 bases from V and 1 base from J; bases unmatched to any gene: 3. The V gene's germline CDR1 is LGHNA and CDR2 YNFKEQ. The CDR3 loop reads CASSQLAGEGTDTQYF. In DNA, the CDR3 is TGTGCCAGCAGCCAACTAGCGGGAGAGGGCACAGATACGCAGTATTTT.

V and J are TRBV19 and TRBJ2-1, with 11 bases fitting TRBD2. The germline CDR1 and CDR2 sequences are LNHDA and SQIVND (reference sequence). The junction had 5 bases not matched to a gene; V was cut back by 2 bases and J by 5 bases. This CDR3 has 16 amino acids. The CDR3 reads CASSINRLAGNNEQFF. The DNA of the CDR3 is TGTGCCAGTAGTATAAACAGACTAGCGGGAAACAATGAGCAGTTCTTC.

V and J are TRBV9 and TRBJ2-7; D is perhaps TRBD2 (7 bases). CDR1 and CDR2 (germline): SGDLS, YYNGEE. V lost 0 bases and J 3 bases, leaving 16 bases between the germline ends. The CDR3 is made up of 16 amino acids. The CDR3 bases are TGTGCCAGCAGCGTAGCTACGGGGGGCTTGGGCTACGAGCAGTACTTC. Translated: CASSVATGGLGYEQYF.

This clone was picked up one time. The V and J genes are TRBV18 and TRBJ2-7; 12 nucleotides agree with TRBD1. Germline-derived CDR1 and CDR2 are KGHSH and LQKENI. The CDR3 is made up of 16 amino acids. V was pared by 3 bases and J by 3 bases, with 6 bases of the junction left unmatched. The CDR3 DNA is TGTGCCAGCTCACCTACCGGGACAGGGGGCTTCTACGAGCAGTACTTC. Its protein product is CASSPTGTGGFYEQYF.

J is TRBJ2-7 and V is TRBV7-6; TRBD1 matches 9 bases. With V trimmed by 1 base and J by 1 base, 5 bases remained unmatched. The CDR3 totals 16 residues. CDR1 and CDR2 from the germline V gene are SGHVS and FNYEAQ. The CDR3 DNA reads TGTGCCAGCAGCTTAGAATCCGGGACAGGGTCCTACGAGCAGTACTTC. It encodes CASSLESGTGSYEQYF. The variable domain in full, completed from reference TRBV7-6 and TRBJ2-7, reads GAGVSQSPRYKVTKRGQDVALRCDPISGHVSLYWYRQALGQGPEFLTYFNYEAQQDKSGLPNDRFSAERPEGSISTLTIQRTEQRDSAMYRCASSLESGTGSYEQYFGPGTRLTVT.

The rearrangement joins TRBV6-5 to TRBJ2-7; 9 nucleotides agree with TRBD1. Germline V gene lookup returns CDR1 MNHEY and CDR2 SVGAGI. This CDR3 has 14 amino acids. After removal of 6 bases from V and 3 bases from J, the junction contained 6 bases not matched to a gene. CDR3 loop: CASSPDRGYYEQYF. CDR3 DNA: TGTGCCAGCAGCCCGGACAGGGGATACTACGAGCAGTACTTC.

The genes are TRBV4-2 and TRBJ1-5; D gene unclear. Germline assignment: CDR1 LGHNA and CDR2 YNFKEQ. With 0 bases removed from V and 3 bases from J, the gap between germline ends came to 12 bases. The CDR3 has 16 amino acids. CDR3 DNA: TGTGCCAGCAGCCAAGATCATGCAAACTACAATCAGCCCCAGCATTTT. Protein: CASSQDHANYNQPQHF.

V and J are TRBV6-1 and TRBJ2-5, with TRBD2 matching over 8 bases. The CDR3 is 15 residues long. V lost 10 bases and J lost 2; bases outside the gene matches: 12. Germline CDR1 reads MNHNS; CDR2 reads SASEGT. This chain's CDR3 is CATRHGAGDQETQYF. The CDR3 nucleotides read TGTGCCACTCGTCACGGAGCGGGGGATCAAGAGACCCAGTACTTC.

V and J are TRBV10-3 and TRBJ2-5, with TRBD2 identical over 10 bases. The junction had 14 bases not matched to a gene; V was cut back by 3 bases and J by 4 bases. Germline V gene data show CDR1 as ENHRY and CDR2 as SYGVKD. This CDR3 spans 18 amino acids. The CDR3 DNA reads TGTGCCATCAGTGATCCTAATGAAAGAGCGGGGGGGTTAGAGACCCAGTACTTC. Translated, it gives CAISDPNERAGGLETQYF.

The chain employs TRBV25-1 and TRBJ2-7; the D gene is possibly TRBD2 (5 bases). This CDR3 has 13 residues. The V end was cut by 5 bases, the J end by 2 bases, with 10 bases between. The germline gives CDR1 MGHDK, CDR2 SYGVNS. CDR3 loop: CASSRTYTYEQYF. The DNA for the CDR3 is TGTGCCAGCAGTAGGACTTACACCTACGAGCAGTACTTC.

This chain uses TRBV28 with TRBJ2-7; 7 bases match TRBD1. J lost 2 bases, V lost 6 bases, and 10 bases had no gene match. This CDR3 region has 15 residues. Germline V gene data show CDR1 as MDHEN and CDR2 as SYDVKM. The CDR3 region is CASRTRDRVTYEQYF. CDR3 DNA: TGTGCCAGCAGAACCCGAGACAGGGTAACCTACGAGCAGTACTTC.

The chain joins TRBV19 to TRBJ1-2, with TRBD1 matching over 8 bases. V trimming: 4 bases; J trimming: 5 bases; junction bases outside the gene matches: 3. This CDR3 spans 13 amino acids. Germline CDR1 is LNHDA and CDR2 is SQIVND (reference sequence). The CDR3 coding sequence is TGTGCCAGTAGTACAGGGGGCAGGTATGGCTACACCTTC. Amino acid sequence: CASSTGGRYGYTF.

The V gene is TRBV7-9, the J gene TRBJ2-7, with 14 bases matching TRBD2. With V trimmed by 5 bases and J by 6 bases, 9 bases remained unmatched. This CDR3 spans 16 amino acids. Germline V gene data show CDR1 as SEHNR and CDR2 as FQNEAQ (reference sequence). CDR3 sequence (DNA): TGTGCCAGCAGCCCCTGGGGACTAGCGGGAGTCTCCGAGCAGTACTTC. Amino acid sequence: CASSPWGLAGVSEQYF.